This TCR beta chain originates from a study of PD-1 blockade in classical Hodgkin lymphoma. Study-wide background: Patients were administered nivolumab (3 mg/kg intravenously) every 2 weeks.

Using immunoSEQ multiplex PCR, the repertoire was profiled, and TCRdb retains in-frame clones only, with some absent. Of some 50,000 clones in the sample, around 74% were seen once. V dropped 2 bases and J dropped 4 bases, with 7 bases sitting between them. The germline gives CDR1 SGHDT, CDR2 YYEEEE. The CDR3 totals 12 residues. As to time point: cycle 4 day 1 (C4D1), after 6 weeks of nivolumab. Every single patient, without exception, relapsed after autologous stem cell transplantation, and brentuximab vedotin exposure varied. This TCR was sampled from a human donor with classical Hodgkin lymphoma. The V and J genes are TRBV5-6 and TRBJ2-7; D is possibly TRBD2 (5 bases). This specimen was peripheral blood mononuclear cells (PBMCs), taken before the fourth cycle of nivolumab. The CDR3 region has the DNA TGTGCCAGCAGCTTCCGACTATACGAGCAGTACTTC. Protein product: CASSFRLYEQYF.